This entry lists 30 T cell receptor beta chains sequenced from one sample in a study of T cell responses to AZD1222 COVID-19 vaccine (dated by TCRdb to about 2021). The sample's time point label, in plain terms: about 28 days (+/-7) after the second vaccine dose. The method was the immunoSEQ multiplex PCR assay. The source is immuneACCESS, and TCRdb retained only in-frame sequences with V and J called. Part of the clones is not carried over; for the studies checked, unresolved V genes explain less than half of this, and the remainder is unexplained. The sample table shows 150,000 to 200,000 clones, and approximately 94% are seen once. The top ten clonotypes cover 5.1% of the sample. The specimen comprised peripheral blood, sampled 28 days after the second AZD1222 dose. The receptor source for this set is an adult who received the AZD1222 COVID-19 vaccine.

J is TRBJ1-4 and V is TRBV30, with D unresolved. This CDR3 spans 17 amino acids. Germline loops: CDR1 GTSNPN, CDR2 SVGIG (reference sequence). V was pared by 2 bases and J by 13 bases, with 29 bases between. CDR3: CAWSQNAARTSVKRLFF. The CDR3 DNA follows: TGTGCCTGGAGTCAAAACGCCGCGCGGACGTCGGTGAAAAGACTGTTTTTT. The full variable domain, its missing parts supplied by reference TRBV30 and TRBJ1-4, is SQTIHQWPATLVQPVGSPLSLECTVEGTSNPNLYWYRQAAGRGLQLLFYSVGIGQISSEVPQNLSASRPQDRQFILSSKKLLLSDSGFYLCAWSQNAARTSVKRLFFGSGTQLSVL.

The chain is built from TRBV3-1 (or the pseudogene TRBV3-2) and TRBJ2-5; 7 nucleotides agree with TRBD2. The CDR3 runs 15 residues. V was pared by 7 bases and J by 1 base, with 9 bases of the junction left unmatched. Germline V gene lookup returns CDR1 LGHDT and CDR2 YNNKEL (reference sequence). CDR3 sequence: CASTSLAEGQETQYF. The DNA of the CDR3 is TGTGCCAGCACTTCTCTAGCGGAAGGCCAAGAGACCCAGTACTTC.

The chain carries TRBV13 and TRBJ1-1, with D unclear. Trimming shortened V by 0 bases and J by 1 base, and 6 bases separated the two germline ends. The germline gives CDR1 PRHDT, CDR2 FYEKMQ (reference sequence). The CDR3 has 14 residues. In DNA form, the CDR3 reads TGTGCCAGCAGCTTAGGTTGGGGGAACACTGAAGCTTTCTTT. This encodes CASSLGWGNTEAFF.

The chain has TRBV19 and TRBJ1-2; 9 bases agree with TRBD1. The germline gives CDR1 LNHDA, CDR2 SQIVND (reference sequence). V shed 4 bases, J shed 5 bases, and the junction held 11 bases outside the gene matches. The CDR3 length is 16 residues. The CDR3 protein is CASSKQDRGFSYGYTF. As DNA, the CDR3 is TGTGCCAGTAGTAAACAGGACAGGGGTTTTAGTTATGGCTACACCTTC.

Only a few counts were recorded for this clone. The gene calls are TRBV7-8 and TRBJ2-2, with D unclear. V was shortened by 7 bases and J by 2 bases, with 11 bases between the two germline ends. Germline V gene lookup returns CDR1 SGHVS and CDR2 FQNEAQ. The CDR3 sequence is 14 residues long. For the CDR3, the DNA is TGTGCCAGCATCGTGGGCCTAAACACCGGGGAGCTGTTTTTT. Protein product: CASIVGLNTGELFF. Variable domain in full (rest from reference TRBV7-8 and TRBJ2-2): GAGVSQSPRYKVAKRGQDVALRCDPISGHVSLFWYQQALGQGPEFLTYFQNEAQLDKSGLPSDRFFAERPEGSVSTLKIQRTQQEDSAVYLCASIVGLNTGELFFGEGSRLTVL.

CDR3 protein: CASSATGGGEAFF. As DNA, the CDR3 is TGTGCCAGCAGCGCGACAGGGGGAGGTGAAGCTTTCTTT. V is TRBV9 and J is TRBJ1-1, with 9 bases lining up with TRBD1. Losses at the gene ends were 3 bases for V and 7 bases for J; bases not matched to a gene: 4. Germline loops: CDR1 SGDLS, CDR2 YYNGEE. The CDR3 has 13 amino acids.

The rearrangement joins TRBV5-8 to TRBJ2-4, with D possibly matching TRBD1 (5 bases). CDR1 and CDR2 (germline): SGHTS, YDEGEE. The V end was cut by 6 bases, the J end by 0 bases, with 10 bases between. CDR3 length: 14 amino acids. The CDR3 nucleotides are TGTGCCAGCACATACCAGGGAGCCAAAAACATTCAGTACTTC. As protein: CASTYQGAKNIQYF.

This clone was seen once. This chain connects TRBV30 to TRBJ1-1; 8 nucleotides agree with TRBD1. Germline-derived CDR1 and CDR2 are GTSNPN and SVGIG (reference sequence). CDR3 size: 15 residues. V dropped 5 bases and J dropped 0; count of bases not matched to a gene: 8. This CDR3 reads CAWGTMGQVNTEAFF. DNA for the CDR3: TGTGCCTGGGGAACAATGGGACAGGTGAACACTGAAGCTTTCTTT.

The rearrangement uses TRBV7-9 and TRBJ2-3, with D perhaps TRBD1 (7 bases). The germline gives CDR1 SEHNR, CDR2 FQNEAQ (reference sequence). This CDR3 comprises 15 residues. V was cut by 3 bases and J by 5 bases, with 15 bases left in between. The CDR3 is CASSLEGANIDTQYF. CDR3 bases: TGTGCCAGCAGCTTGGAGGGGGCGAATATAGATACGCAGTATTTT.

V is TRBV19 and J is TRBJ2-7; 8 nucleotides agree with TRBD1. V gave up 0 bases and J gave up 3 bases; unmatched junction bases: 4. Per germline, CDR1 LNHDA and CDR2 SQIVND (reference sequence). The CDR3 contains 15 residues. The CDR3 bases are TGTGCCAGTAGTATAGAAGCAGGGGGCAACTACGAGCAGTACTTC. This codes for CASSIEAGGNYEQYF. The full variable domain, rest sourced from reference TRBV19 and TRBJ2-7, is DGGITQSPKYLFRKEGQNVTLSCEQNLNHDAMYWYRQDPGQGLRLIYYSQIVNDFQKGDIAEGYSVSREKKESFPLTVTSAQKNPTAFYLCASSIEAGGNYEQYFGPGTRLTVT.

This rearrangement joins TRBV27 to TRBJ2-1, with 10 bases lining up with TRBD2. Germline trimming cut 1 base from V and 6 bases from J; bases unmatched to any gene: 0. Germline V lookup: CDR1 MNHEY, CDR2 SMNVEV (reference sequence). The CDR3 covers 14 residues. The CDR3 DNA reads as TGTGCCAGCAGTTTATGGACTAGCGGCAATGAGCAGTTCTTC. This translates into CASSLWTSGNEQFF.

The V and J genes are TRBV10-2 and TRBJ2-1; 13 bases fit TRBD2. Germline CDR1 and CDR2: WSHSY and SAAADI. This CDR3 region has 14 residues. Unmatched junction bases numbered 8, after V lost 6 bases and J lost 12 bases. The CDR3 DNA follows: TGCGCCAGCAGCGGTACTAGCGGGAGGGTGGGGCAGTTCTTC. It codes for CASSGTSGRVGQFF.

The V and J genes are TRBV27 and TRBJ2-7, with TRBD1 matching over 9 bases. J lost 5 bases, V lost 3 bases, and 5 bases had no gene match. The CDR3 runs to 14 residues. CDR1 MNHEY and CDR2 SMNVEV come from the germline V gene (reference sequence). The CDR3 reads CASSFFGTGNEQYF. The CDR3 bases are TGTGCCAGCAGTTTTTTTGGGACAGGGAACGAGCAGTACTTC.

In DNA form, the CDR3 reads TGTGCCACCAGCAGTCGAGCGAACACTGAAGCTTTCTTT. Protein sequence: CATSSRANTEAFF. The chain carries TRBV15 and TRBJ1-1, with D unclear. V was cut by 3 bases and J by 1 base, with 6 bases left in between. CDR1 and CDR2 from the germline V gene are LNHNV and YYDKDF (reference sequence). The CDR3 sequence is 13 residues long.

The chain combines TRBV28 with TRBJ2-1; D uncertain. The germline gives CDR1 MDHEN, CDR2 SYDVKM. V was shortened by 11 bases and J by 8 bases, with 10 bases between the two germline ends. The length of the CDR3 is 10 residues. The CDR3 loop reads CAVSQYEQFF. DNA for the CDR3: TGTGCCGTGTCCCAATATGAGCAGTTCTTC.

This chain connects TRBV3-1 (or the pseudogene TRBV3-2) to TRBJ1-1; D unresolved. Germline-derived CDR1 and CDR2 are LGHDT and YNNKEL (reference sequence). Trimming shortened V by 2 bases and J by 4 bases, and 14 bases separated the two germline ends. There are 15 residues in the CDR3. This CDR3 is CASSQYGEVVTEAFF. The CDR3 nucleotides are TGTGCCAGCAGCCAATACGGGGAGGTTGTCACTGAAGCTTTCTTT.

V gene TRBV30 combines with J gene TRBJ2-7, with D tentatively TRBD1 (7 bases). This CDR3 is 14 amino acids long. Trimming removed 0 bases from V and 3 bases from J, with 12 bases in between. Germline V gene data show CDR1 as GTSNPN and CDR2 as SVGIG (reference sequence). CDR3 sequence: CAWSVGGGSYEQYF. DNA for the CDR3: TGTGCCTGGAGTGTAGGAGGGGGCAGCTACGAGCAGTACTTC.

The rearrangement uses TRBV5-1 and TRBJ1-6; D is unclear. V shed 0 bases and J shed 8 bases, with 9 bases lying between them. This CDR3 is built from 14 residues. CDR1 is SGHRS and CDR2 is YFSETQ in the germline V gene. This CDR3 reads CASSLGQLYSPLHF. Written as DNA, the CDR3 is TGCGCCAGCAGCTTGGGACAATTATATTCACCCCTCCACTTT.

The chain links TRBV6-5 to TRBJ1-2; possibly TRBD1 for D (5 bases). The V gene's germline CDR1 is MNHEY and CDR2 SVGAGI. The CDR3 length is 14 residues. Trimming left V 6 bases short and J 4 bases short, with 15 bases between. The CDR3 loop reads CASSANRDGYGYTF. As DNA, the CDR3 is TGTGCCAGCAGCGCCAACCGGGACGGCTATGGCTACACCTTC.

CDR3 nucleotide sequence: TGTGCCAGCAGTTTACGACAGTCCACTCCTTCTAGCACAGATACGCAGTATTTT. Encoded protein: CASSLRQSTPSSTDTQYF. The J gene is TRBJ2-3, the V gene TRBV27, with D possibly being TRBD1 (5 bases). V lost 2 bases and J 0 bases, leaving 18 bases between the germline ends. The CDR3 is 18 amino acids. Germline CDR1 is MNHEY and CDR2 is SMNVEV (reference sequence).

The chain uses TRBV4-2 and TRBJ2-7; D is possibly TRBD2 (5 bases). The length of the CDR3 is 15 residues. V lost 1 base and J 4 bases, leaving 14 bases between the germline ends. Germline V gene data show CDR1 as LGHNA and CDR2 as YNFKEQ. As DNA, the CDR3 is TGTGCCAGCAGCCAAGTTGCGGCTAGCATGTACGAGCAGTACTTC. Its translation is CASSQVAASMYEQYF.

This clone was picked up one time. The rearrangement uses TRBV6-1 and TRBJ2-7; the D gene could be TRBD1 or TRBD2 (5 bases each). The CDR3 is made up of 16 amino acids. Germline V gene sequence: CDR1 MNHNS, CDR2 SASEGT. Between the trimmed V and J ends, which lost 2 bases and 2 bases, there was a span of 16 bases. CDR3 bases: TGTGCCAGCAGTGAACGGGGCGGGTCGGCGGCCTACGAGCAGTACTTC. This translates into CASSERGGSAAYEQYF.

The V and J genes are TRBV6-6 and TRBJ2-1, with 12 positions matching TRBD1. The germline V gene has CDR1 MNHNY and CDR2 SVGAGI (reference sequence). This CDR3 contains 18 residues. Trimming cost V 5 bases and J 7 bases; bases outside gene matches: 15. Here the CDR3 reads CASSQHMRGQGAQNEQFF. The CDR3 DNA follows: TGTGCCAGCAGTCAGCACATGCGGGGACAGGGGGCTCAAAATGAGCAGTTCTTC.

The CDR3 coding sequence is TGTGCCAGCAGTCGGACAGGGGACAACACTGAAGCTTTCTTT. Amino acid sequence: CASSRTGDNTEAFF. The chain combines TRBV6-5 with TRBJ1-1; 9 bases agree with TRBD1. The CDR3 has 14 residues. CDR1 is MNHEY and CDR2 is SVGAGI in the germline V gene. After removal of 5 bases from V and 2 bases from J, the junction contained 3 bases not matched to a gene.

The chain links TRBV28 to TRBJ2-1, with unresolved D. V dropped 4 bases and J dropped 8 bases, with 6 bases sitting between them. Looked up from germline, CDR1 is MDHEN and CDR2 is SYDVKM. The CDR3 contains 11 residues. The CDR3 bases are TGTGCCAGCAGTTCGGAGTATGAGCAGTTCTTC. Encoded protein: CASSSEYEQFF.

This clone came up once. The rearrangement links TRBV6-1 to TRBJ2-2; 8 positions agree with TRBD2. Looked up from germline, CDR1 is MNHNS and CDR2 is SASEGT. With V trimmed by 0 bases and J by 3 bases, 3 bases remained unmatched. The CDR3 is 16 residues long. CDR3 nucleotide sequence: TGTGCCAGCAGTGAAGCAACTAGCGGTTACACCGGGGAGCTGTTTTTT. It specifies CASSEATSGYTGELFF.

V usage is TRBV6-5 and J usage is TRBJ1-2; no firm D call. Trimming removed 6 bases at V and 0 bases at J, with 11 bases between. CDR3 length equals 14 residues. Germline CDR1 reads MNHEY; CDR2 reads SVGAGI. DNA of the CDR3: TGTGCCAGCAGCTCCCTCGGACCTAACTATGGCTACACCTTC. Encoded protein: CASSSLGPNYGYTF.

This chain joins TRBV7-9 and TRBJ1-3, with TRBD1 matching over 7 bases. The CDR3 totals 14 residues. Germline trimming cut 8 bases from V and 3 bases from J; bases unmatched to any gene: 7. Germline V CDR1 and CDR2: SEHNR, FQNEAQ (reference sequence). The CDR3 nucleotides read TGTGCCAGCGCGACAGGGCGAGGTGGAAACACCATATATTTT. It is translated as CASATGRGGNTIYF.

This clone was found a few times. In the same sample, other DNA sequences code for this CDR3. The rearrangement joins TRBV19 to TRBJ1-1; a weak D match, TRBD1 (6 bases). Trimming took 3 bases from V and 5 from J, leaving 10 bases between them. This CDR3 is built from 13 residues. Germline CDR1 and CDR2: LNHDA and SQIVND (reference sequence). The CDR3 protein is CASSIQRGTEAFF. In DNA form, the CDR3 reads TGTGCCAGTAGTATTCAAAGGGGGACTGAAGCTTTCTTT.

This clone was found once. The chain employs TRBV10-2 and TRBJ2-7; 9 nucleotides align to TRBD2. Per the germline V gene, CDR1 is WSHSY and CDR2 is SAAADI. The CDR3 spans 16 residues. The junction had 7 bases not matched to a gene; V was cut back by 2 bases and J by 2 bases. CDR3 nucleotide sequence: TGCGCCAGCAGTGAGCCGGCTAGCGGGGACCCCTACGAGCAGTACTTC. This encodes CASSEPASGDPYEQYF.